The 25 T cell receptor beta chains listed next were all sequenced from one sample in a study of blood T cell repertoires in COVID-19. Measured with immunoSEQ multiplex PCR; TCRdb has only the in-frame clones, and not every one. The sample gives about 74,000 clones, just over 85% of which show up once; roughly 1.9% is in the top ten. Source material: peripheral blood. The source of these receptors is a woman over 75 with active or convalescent COVID-19.

The chain uses TRBV5-4 and TRBJ2-2, with D possibly matching TRBD1 (6 bases). Trimming left V 1 base short and J 5 bases short, with 12 bases between. The CDR3 totals 15 residues. Germline V lookup: CDR1 SGHNT, CDR2 YYREEE (reference sequence). The CDR3 DNA follows: TGTGCCAGCAGCTTGTTTCAGGGGAGAACCGGGGAGCTGTTTTTT. Translated: CASSLFQGRTGELFF.

This chain links TRBV4-1 with TRBJ2-3; weak D call: TRBD2 (6 bases). V was pared by 0 bases and J by 0 bases, with 13 bases between. The CDR3 runs to 17 residues. Germline CDR1 is MGHRA and CDR2 is YSYEKL. CDR3 sequence: CASSQESLAISTDTQYF. The CDR3 DNA is TGCGCCAGCAGCCAAGAGTCGCTAGCGATAAGCACAGATACGCAGTATTTT.

The CDR3 DNA follows: TGTGCCAGCAGGGAACGGGCTAGCCCTTACAATGAGCAGTTCTTC. The encoded protein is CASRERASPYNEQFF. V usage is TRBV7-9 and J usage is TRBJ2-1; a possible D gene is TRBD2 (5 bases). The CDR3 has 15 amino acids. Between the trimmed V and J ends, which lost 6 bases and 4 bases, there was a span of 16 bases. Germline lookup yields CDR1 SEHNR and CDR2 FQNEAQ (reference sequence). Full variable domain (rest looked up from reference TRBV7-9 and TRBJ2-1): DTGVSQNPRHKITKRGQNVTFRCDPISEHNRLYWYRQTLGQGPEFLTYFQNEAQLEKSRLLSDRFSAERPKGSFSTLEIQRTEQGDSAMYLCASRERASPYNEQFFGPGTRLTVL.

The CDR3 protein is CASSVDRGPYEQYF. The CDR3 nucleotides read TGCGCCAGCAGCGTGGACAGGGGGCCCTACGAGCAGTACTTC. The chain couples TRBV5-1 to TRBJ2-7; 11 positions agree with TRBD1. CDR1 SGHRS and CDR2 YFSETQ come from the germline V gene. The CDR3 contains 14 residues. V lost 4 bases to trimming and J lost 2 bases; unmatched junction nucleotides: 2. Full variable domain (rest looked up from reference TRBV5-1 and TRBJ2-7): KAGVTQTPRYLIKTRGQQVTLSCSPISGHRSVSWYQQTPGQGLQFLFEYFSETQRNKGNFPGRFSGRQFSNSRSEMNVSTLELGDSALYLCASSVDRGPYEQYFGPGTRLTVT.

The rearrangement uses TRBV3-1 (or the pseudogene TRBV3-2) and TRBJ1-5, with D possibly being TRBD1 (5 bases). V was clipped by 4 bases and J by 7 bases, with 14 bases between them. Germline values: CDR1 LGHDT, CDR2 YNNKEL (reference sequence). This CDR3 region has 14 residues. The CDR3 loop reads CASSLQASGQPQHF. The CDR3, as DNA: TGTGCCAGCAGCCTACAGGCCTCGGGCCAGCCCCAGCATTTT.

This clone was detected only once. The chain employs TRBV19 and TRBJ1-5; 10 bases map to TRBD1. V lost 3 bases and J lost 7; bases outside the gene matches: 9. Germline CDR1 reads LNHDA; CDR2 reads SQIVND (reference sequence). This CDR3 spans 16 amino acids. The CDR3: CASSISPGQGTQPQHF. CDR3 nucleotide sequence: TGTGCCAGTAGTATTAGCCCGGGACAGGGGACCCAGCCCCAGCATTTT.

With respect to this clone: Within the sample, other DNA sequences also encode this same CDR3. The rearrangement links TRBV9 to TRBJ1-1; D not resolved. Germline-derived CDR1 and CDR2 are SGDLS and YYNGEE. The CDR3 is 13 amino acids. The V and J ends lost 0 bases and 5 bases respectively, with 8 bases between them. The chain's CDR3 is CASSVGTGTEAFF. CDR3 DNA: TGTGCCAGCAGCGTAGGAACGGGTACTGAAGCTTTCTTT.

The chain has TRBV2 and TRBJ2-6, with D unclear. Trimming left V 2 bases short and J 2 bases short, with 7 bases between. This CDR3 has 15 amino acids. Germline CDR1 SNHLY, CDR2 FYNNEI. The CDR3 nucleotides read TGTGCCAGCAGTGAAATCCGGGCTGGGGCCAACGTCCTGACTTTC. Protein product: CASSEIRAGANVLTF.

In DNA form, the CDR3 reads TGTGCCAGCAGCTTACTGGGAGGGACCTCTAGCACAGATACGCAGTATTTT. Translating gives CASSLLGGTSSTDTQYF. This chain joins TRBV9 and TRBJ2-3, with 7 bases lining up with TRBD2. CDR1 and CDR2 from the germline V gene are SGDLS and YYNGEE. J gave up 0 bases and V 4 bases, and 11 bases lay outside the gene matches. This CDR3 has 17 residues.

This clone has a handful of counts. The rearrangement links TRBV5-1 to TRBJ1-1; D remains unclear. The CDR3 has 15 residues. Germline V gene data show CDR1 as SGHRS and CDR2 as YFSETQ. Trimming shortened V by 2 bases and J by 2 bases, and 13 bases separated the two germline ends. As DNA, the CDR3 is TGCGCCAGCAGCTTTTCGGGGAGGCTTAACACTGAAGCTTTCTTT. It is translated as CASSFSGRLNTEAFF.

V usage is TRBV19 and J usage is TRBJ2-1; maybe TRBD2 (5 bases). V shed 1 base and J shed 5 bases, with 12 bases lying between them. Germline CDR1 LNHDA, CDR2 SQIVND (reference sequence). The CDR3 spans 15 residues. CDR3 sequence reads: CASSIGTGKDNEQFF. CDR3 nucleotide sequence: TGTGCCAGTAGTATAGGGACGGGAAAAGACAATGAGCAGTTCTTC.

This chain uses TRBV6-5 with TRBJ1-2; possibly TRBD1 for D (6 bases). CDR1 MNHEY and CDR2 SVGAGI come from the germline V gene. Trimming removed 2 bases at V and 0 bases at J, with 10 bases between. The CDR3 sequence is 15 residues long. As DNA, the CDR3 is TGTGCCAGCAGTTACGGCGGACAGCCTAACTATGGCTACACCTTC. It is translated as CASSYGGQPNYGYTF.

This clone was seen a single time. The V gene is TRBV19, the J gene TRBJ2-3; TRBD2 is a possible D gene (5 bases). This CDR3 spans 15 amino acids. Germline lookup yields CDR1 LNHDA and CDR2 SQIVND (reference sequence). V shed 9 bases and J shed 8 bases, with 24 bases lying between them. The chain's CDR3 is CASLHGPPGGGTQYF. In DNA form, the CDR3 reads TGTGCCAGCCTCCACGGCCCACCTGGCGGAGGTACGCAGTATTTT.

V is TRBV7-3 and J is TRBJ2-1; D remains ambiguous. The ends were cut back, 5 bases at V and 7 bases at J, with 15 bases in the middle. Germline CDR1 SGHTA, CDR2 FQGTGA. This CDR3 contains 14 residues. In nucleotides, the CDR3 is TGTGCCAGCAGCCCTTACCCCCGGGTGAATGAGCAGTTCTTC. Protein product: CASSPYPRVNEQFF.

V gene TRBV3-1 (or the pseudogene TRBV3-2) combines with J gene TRBJ2-7, with TRBD2 matching over 9 bases. This CDR3 is built from 15 residues. The germline V gene encodes CDR1 LGHDT and CDR2 YNNKEL (reference sequence). Trimming removed 0 bases from V and 4 bases from J; junction bases left unmatched: 4. This CDR3 is CASSQDLAGWYEQYF. In DNA, the CDR3 is TGTGCCAGCAGCCAAGACCTAGCGGGGTGGTACGAGCAGTACTTC.

The rearrangement uses TRBV9 and TRBJ1-2; maybe TRBD1 (5 bases). Germline CDR1 reads SGDLS; CDR2 reads YYNGEE. V was trimmed by 5 bases and J by 2 bases, leaving 7 bases between them. CDR3 length: 12 residues. The CDR3 DNA is TGTGCCAGCAGGGACAAGAACTATGGCTACACCTTC. Residues: CASRDKNYGYTF.

This chain uses TRBV4-1 with TRBJ2-1; 8 positions agree with TRBD2. The CDR3 totals 14 residues. CDR1 MGHRA and CDR2 YSYEKL come from the germline V gene. J gave up 7 bases and V 5 bases, and 7 bases lay outside the gene matches. The chain's CDR3 is CASSSDGGRNEQFF. The CDR3 DNA reads as TGCGCCAGCAGCTCTGACGGCGGGAGGAATGAGCAGTTCTTC.

V usage is TRBV9 and J usage is TRBJ1-2; D possibly corresponds to TRBD1 (5 bases). The V gene lost 1 base and the J gene lost 2 bases, with 18 bases spanning the gap. Germline lookup yields CDR1 SGDLS and CDR2 YYNGEE. This CDR3 contains 17 residues. CDR3 bases: TGTGCCAGCAGCGTAACAGTAAGGGGCGGACGAAACTATGGCTACACCTTC. This encodes CASSVTVRGGRNYGYTF.

This clone was seen only once. This chain links TRBV5-5 with TRBJ2-1; D is ambiguous. V shed 3 bases and J shed 3 bases, with 13 bases lying between them. This CDR3 comprises 15 residues. Germline CDR1 reads SGHKS; CDR2 reads YYEKEE (reference sequence). The CDR3 nucleotides read TGTGCCAGCAGCTCCAGAGGCCTTGGCTACAATGAGCAGTTCTTC. Residues: CASSSRGLGYNEQFF.

J is TRBJ1-1 and V is TRBV21-1. TRBV21-1 counts as a pseudogene. CDR3 length: 16 amino acids. CDR3 protein: CASSKPDSKEDTEAFF. CDR3 nucleotides: TGTGCCAGCAGCAAACCGGACTCTAAGGAGGACACTGAAGCTTTCTTT.

V and J are TRBV7-2 and TRBJ1-2, with a possible D match to TRBD1 (5 bases). CDR3 size: 15 residues. Trimming took 1 base from V and 3 from J, leaving 12 bases between them. Germline lookup yields CDR1 SGHTA and CDR2 FQGNSA. The CDR3 region is CASSLVGGMDYGYTF. The CDR3 bases are TGTGCCAGCAGCTTAGTCGGGGGGATGGACTATGGCTACACCTTC. Together with reference TRBV7-2 and TRBJ1-2, the CDR3 gives the full variable domain: GAGVSQSPSNKVTEKGKDVELRCDPISGHTALYWYRQSLGQGLEFLIYFQGNSAPDKSGLPSDRFSAERTGGSVSTLTIQRTQQEDSAVYLCASSLVGGMDYGYTFGSGTRLTVV.

The J gene is TRBJ2-5, the V gene TRBV5-1; TRBD2 matches at 15 bases. This CDR3 contains 17 residues. CDR1 and CDR2 (germline): SGHRS, YFSETQ. J was trimmed by 1 base and V by 4 bases; bases with no gene match: 5. The CDR3 here is CASSARTSGGVQETQYF. DNA of the CDR3: TGCGCCAGCAGCGCCAGGACTAGCGGGGGGGTCCAAGAGACCCAGTACTTC.

The genes are TRBV7-2 and TRBJ2-2, with TRBD1 identical over 7 bases. The CDR3 is 14 residues long. The V gene's germline CDR1 is SGHTA and CDR2 FQGNSA. The V and J ends lost 5 bases and 5 bases, in that order; junction bases with no gene match: 5. CDR3 in DNA: TGTGCCAGCAGCCAAGAACAGGGGACCGGGGAGCTGTTTTTT. This gives the protein CASSQEQGTGELFF.

This clone was counted between two and nine times. The chain uses TRBV29-1 and TRBJ1-1, with 9 positions matching TRBD1. Germline V gives CDR1 SQVTM, CDR2 ANQGSEA. The CDR3 is 14 amino acids. The trim removed 6 bases at V and 1 base at J, leaving 6 bases unmatched. The CDR3 DNA is TGCAGCGTCCTGGGGGGACAGGGGAACACTGAAGCTTTCTTT. The encoded protein is CSVLGGQGNTEAFF.

The V gene is TRBV4-2, the J gene TRBJ2-3; possibly TRBD1 for D (5 bases). The germline V gene encodes CDR1 LGHNA and CDR2 YNFKEQ. V was pared by 0 bases and J by 0 bases, with 28 bases between. This CDR3 comprises 22 residues. CDR3 sequence (DNA): TGTGCCAGCAGCCAAGATTTGGGTTGGGGCAGCCGCCTTCCTCTTAGCACAGATACGCAGTATTTT. Its protein is CASSQDLGWGSRLPLSTDTQYF.